These 22 T cell receptor beta chains originate from one sample sequenced in a study of Graves' ophthalmopathy and Graves' hyperthyroidism (dated by TCRdb to the late 2010s). Data came from an Illumina HiSeq 2000. For repertoire sequencing, TCR beta CDR3 regions were amplified from RNA transcripts. HTBI primers and the Qiagen OneStep RT-PCR kit were used in a first-round RT-PCR, which was followed by a second-round multiplex PCR, size selection and purification. Clones were called with MiXCR by TCRdb after fastp trimmed the public reads at Q25, and only in-frame beta chains were retained. Every CDR3 protein is listed once, alongside the most common genes and DNA of its rows. The sample table holds 450,000 or so distinct CDR3 sequences, of which around 14% were seen once. Clones ranked in the top ten supply about 10% of the sample. The sample consisted of blood. The source of these receptors is a woman in her 30s with Graves' ophthalmopathy. Donor details come from another sample of the same person, matched by shared clones.

The sample holds a few counts of this clonotype. V usage is TRBV7-6 and J usage is TRBJ2-5; TRBD2 agrees at 13 bases. Germline CDR1 reads SGHVS; CDR2 reads FNYEAQ. This CDR3 contains 15 residues. The junction had 5 bases not matched to a gene; V was cut back by 5 bases and J by 5 bases. The DNA of the CDR3 is TGTGCCAGCAGCCTACTAGCGGGGGGGCCGGAGACCCAGTACTTC. This codes for CASSLLAGGPETQYF.

This clonotype was recorded many times. CDR3 in DNA: TGCGCCAGCAGCCAAGATAGTAGCTATGGCTACACCTTC. The encoded protein is CASSQDSSYGYTF. The chain has TRBV4-1 and TRBJ1-2; D remains ambiguous. The CDR3 loop spans 13 amino acids. Germline loops: CDR1 MGHRA, CDR2 YSYEKL. Trimming took off 0 bases at V and 4 bases at J, with 6 bases between the two ends.

This clonotype was counted ten times or more. The chain is built from TRBV13 and TRBJ2-5; D ambiguous. The CDR3 loop spans 14 amino acids. Germline V gene sequence: CDR1 PRHDT, CDR2 FYEKMQ (reference sequence). Deletions cut 5 bases from V and 0 bases from J, with 10 bases between. This chain's CDR3 is CASSTQTYQETQYF. CDR3 nucleotide sequence: TGTGCCAGCAGCACTCAGACGTACCAAGAGACCCAGTACTTC.

In its sample, this clonotype was seen once. The V and J genes are TRBV4-2 and TRBJ2-5, with D perhaps matching TRBD2 (7 bases). CDR1 is LGHNA and CDR2 is YNFKEQ in the germline V gene. The CDR3 is made up of 16 amino acids. The V gene lost 5 bases and the J gene lost 1 base, with 17 bases spanning the gap. The CDR3 DNA reads TGTGCCAGCAGCAACCGTGGAGGGGGGGTCCAAGAGACCCAGTACTTC. Its translation is CASSNRGGGVQETQYF.

Ten or more counts support this clonotype. The chain is built from TRBV10-3 and TRBJ1-2; D gene ambiguous. CDR3 length: 14 residues. In germline, CDR1 is ENHRY, CDR2 SYGVKD. The V end lost 0 bases, the J end lost 5 bases, and 10 bases lay between the germline ends. The chain's CDR3 is CAISESFPGYGYTF. DNA of the CDR3: TGTGCCATCAGTGAGTCGTTCCCGGGTTATGGCTACACCTTC.

Regarding this clonotype: In this CDR3 the conserved last residue, phenylalanine or tryptophan, is missing, so a read error is likely. The chain uses TRBV7-9 and TRBJ1-5; 8 bases fit TRBD1. Trimming at V came to 7 bases and at J to 6 bases, leaving 8 bases not matched to a gene. CDR1 SEHNR and CDR2 FQNEAQ come from the germline V gene (reference sequence). The CDR3 totals 14 residues. CDR3 protein: CASTIGQGGQPQHL. The CDR3 DNA sequence: TGTGCCAGCACCATTGGACAGGGTGGTCAGCCCCAGCATTTG.

As concerns this clonotype: Since a much larger clone is just one base distant, this may be a read error. As the CDR3 is not closed by the conserved phenylalanine or tryptophan, this likely results from a read error. The rearrangement uses TRBV6-1 and TRBJ1-5; D gene uncertain. This CDR3 comprises 10 residues. V lost 11 bases and J lost 5, with 7 bases in between. Germline V gene data show CDR1 as MNHNS and CDR2 as SASEGT. The CDR3 DNA sequence: TGTGCCCTCAAGGATCAGCCCCAGCATTTA. This codes for CALKDQPQHL.

This clonotype was counted many times. The chain recombines TRBV27 with TRBJ2-2; 8 bases map to TRBD1. Trimming at V came to 5 bases and at J to 8 bases, leaving 7 bases not matched to a gene. This CDR3 comprises 14 residues. Germline lookup yields CDR1 MNHEY and CDR2 SMNVEV (reference sequence). The CDR3 is CASSKDRGTGELFF. In nucleotides, the CDR3 is TGTGCCAGCAGTAAAGACAGGGGCACTGGGGAGCTGTTTTTT.

This clonotype was counted ten times or more. This chain joins TRBV20-1 and TRBJ1-6, with 9 bases lining up with TRBD1. The ends lost 6 bases at V and 5 bases at J; junction bases unmatched: 8. The CDR3 spans 15 residues. The germline V gene has CDR1 DFQATT and CDR2 SNEGSKA (reference sequence). CDR3 region: CSATGTGWNNSPLHF. The CDR3 DNA follows: TGCAGTGCCACCGGGACAGGGTGGAATAATTCACCCCTCCACTTT.

This clonotype was counted ten times or more. V gene TRBV11-2 combines with J gene TRBJ2-7; D is perhaps TRBD1 (9 bases). This CDR3 comprises 17 residues. CDR1 is SGHAT and CDR2 is FQNNGV in the germline V gene. V gave up 5 bases and J gave up 1 base, with 21 bases separating them. The DNA of the CDR3 is TGTGCCAGCAGCCCTCGGGGGGGGACAGGGTTTTCCTACGAGCAGTACTTC. Residues: CASSPRGGTGFSYEQYF.

This rearrangement joins TRBV6-1 to TRBJ1-2, with 8 bases matching TRBD1. This CDR3 contains 16 residues. V dropped 3 bases and J dropped 1; count of bases not matched to a gene: 7. The germline V gene has CDR1 MNHNS and CDR2 SASEGT. The CDR3 nucleotides read TGTGCCAGCAGTGAGCAGGGGGCGAGGGTTAACTATGGCTACACCTTC. Its translation is CASSEQGARVNYGYTF.

Many counts were recorded for this clonotype. V is TRBV27 and J is TRBJ1-2; the match to TRBD1 covers 10 bases. V dropped 5 bases and J dropped 4; count of bases not matched to a gene: 13. CDR1 and CDR2 from the germline V gene are MNHEY and SMNVEV (reference sequence). This CDR3 is built from 17 residues. CDR3 sequence reads: CASSGTGAAGLVYGYTF. The DNA for the CDR3 is TGTGCCAGCAGTGGGACAGGGGCTGCCGGCCTGGTCTATGGCTACACCTTC.

This clonotype was counted between two and nine times. Here the CDR3 reads CASSRAGARNTEAFF. The DNA for the CDR3 is TGTGCCAGCAGCCGGGCAGGGGCTAGGAACACTGAAGCTTTCTTT. The chain has TRBV6-1 and TRBJ1-1, with D tentatively TRBD1 (6 bases). Germline V gene sequence: CDR1 MNHNS, CDR2 SASEGT. The CDR3 runs 15 residues. Trimming took off 6 bases at V and 1 base at J, with 15 bases between the two ends.

This clonotype has ten or more counts. The chain links TRBV28 to TRBJ1-1; possibly TRBD1 for D (6 bases). The germline gives CDR1 MDHEN, CDR2 SYDVKM. There are 15 residues in the CDR3. V lost 8 bases and J lost 5, with 21 bases in between. The CDR3 sequence is CASWRAGDGGTEAFF. The CDR3 bases are TGTGCCAGCTGGAGGGCAGGGGATGGTGGGACTGAAGCTTTCTTT.

This clonotype was counted ten times or more. This chain connects TRBV6-5 to TRBJ2-5, with D maybe TRBD2 (6 bases). Trimming removed 2 bases from V and 5 bases from J, with 12 bases in between. CDR1 and CDR2 (germline): MNHEY, SVGAGI. The CDR3 loop spans 14 amino acids. CDR3 region: CASSYAGGWETQYF. The CDR3 DNA is TGTGCCAGCAGTTACGCCGGGGGTTGGGAGACCCAGTACTTC.

The table lists this clonotype with many counts. The genes are TRBV10-2 and TRBJ1-1; D is uncertain. CDR3 length: 13 residues. V dropped 3 bases and J dropped 4 bases, with 9 bases sitting between them. The germline gives CDR1 WSHSY, CDR2 SAAADI. CDR3 in DNA: TGCGCCAGCAGTGAATTCTCAGTCACTGAAGCTTTCTTT. Translation: CASSEFSVTEAFF.

In its sample, this clonotype was seen a few times. The rearrangement links TRBV12-3 or TRBV12-4 to TRBJ1-5, with 7 positions matching TRBD1. V was clipped by 2 bases and J by 4 bases; unmatched bases: 5. The CDR3 contains 15 residues. The CDR3 region has the DNA TGTGCCAGCAGTTTAAGCGGGACAGTTAATCAGCCCCAGCATTTT. Its translation is CASSLSGTVNQPQHF.

The V call is TRBV18, the J call TRBJ1-3; no clear D. The CDR3 is made up of 14 amino acids. V gave up 1 base and J gave up 0 bases, with 4 bases separating them. In germline, CDR1 is KGHSH, CDR2 LQKENI. In nucleotides, the CDR3 is TGTGCCAGCTCACCACTGGACTCTGGAAACACCATATATTTT. It is translated as CASSPLDSGNTIYF.

This clonotype was counted a few times. This sequence joins TRBV11-3 and TRBJ2-1, with 7 bases fitting TRBD1. CDR1 is SGHNT, CDR2 YENEEA, per germline. CDR3 length: 13 residues. J was trimmed by 7 bases and V by 5 bases; bases with no gene match: 5. This CDR3 is CASSQLRGNEQFF. CDR3 sequence (DNA): TGTGCCAGCAGCCAGCTCAGGGGGAATGAGCAGTTCTTC.

This clonotype came up many times. The CDR3 DNA sequence: TGTGCCAGCAGTTATTCTACAGGGGGCAGGGAGCTGTTTTTT. It specifies CASSYSTGGRELFF. This sequence joins TRBV27 and TRBJ2-2, with TRBD1 identical over 9 bases. Germline assignment: CDR1 MNHEY and CDR2 SMNVEV (reference sequence). The CDR3 runs 14 residues. After removal of 4 bases from V and 9 bases from J, the junction contained 6 bases not matched to a gene.

The sample holds a few counts of this clonotype. In nucleotides, the CDR3 is TGTGCCAGTAGCAGGGAAATCAATTCACCCCTCCACTTT. This sequence encodes CASSREINSPLHF. The chain employs TRBV7-2 and TRBJ1-6; D perhaps matches TRBD1 (5 bases). Per the germline V gene, CDR1 is SGHTA and CDR2 is FQGNSA. The CDR3 is 13 residues long. Trimming stripped 9 bases from V and 7 bases from J, with 13 bases between.

The sample holds a few counts of this clonotype. The genes are TRBV18 and TRBJ1-2, with D possibly being TRBD1 (6 bases). The CDR3 runs to 14 residues. The germline gives CDR1 KGHSH, CDR2 LQKENI. With 6 bases removed from V and 4 bases from J, the gap between germline ends came to 15 bases. The CDR3 here is CASSQPGQLYGYTF. The CDR3 bases are TGTGCCAGCTCTCAGCCGGGACAACTCTATGGCTACACCTTC.